The 8 T cell receptor beta chains presented below share a single source sample, sequenced in a study of molecular identifiers for immune sequencing clone quantification. TCRdb reprocessed the PCR reads with MiXCR, giving one entry per CDR3 protein. The table records 250,000 to 400,000 distinct CDR3 sequences, 20% to 25% of them present only once. Specimen: naive CD8+ T cells from blood, with Jurkat cell RNA spiked in. Subset described: FACS-sorted CD8+CD4-CCR7+CD45RA+ naive T cells. The receptors come from a human donor in good health. Some libraries in this study had Jurkat cell RNA spiked in.

A remark on this clonotype: This sequence may be a read error, since a much larger clone differs from it by one base. The chain recombines TRBV13 with TRBJ2-2; perhaps TRBD2 as D (6 bases). Germline V CDR1 and CDR2: PRHDT, FYEKMQ (reference sequence). The length of the CDR3 is 16 residues. CDR3 region: CTSSPLTGANTGELFF. The CDR3 nucleotides read TGTACCAGCAGCCCCCTCACGGGAGCGAACACCGGGGAGCTGTTTTTT.

At least ten counts were recorded for this clonotype. The chain employs TRBV20-1 and TRBJ2-2; D is unresolved. Germline V gene data show CDR1 as DFQATT and CDR2 as SNEGSKA (reference sequence). The ends were cut back, 3 bases at V and 4 bases at J, with 3 bases in the middle. The CDR3 runs 11 residues. CDR3 DNA sequence: TGCAGTGCTAGTTTCACCGGGGAGCTGTTTTTT. Residues: CSASFTGELFF.

This clonotype has a count of ten or more. The rearrangement links TRBV28 to TRBJ2-7; no clear D gene. The CDR3 is made up of 12 amino acids. Germline V lookup: CDR1 MDHEN, CDR2 SYDVKM. V was trimmed by 5 bases and J by 7 bases, leaving 12 bases between them. CDR3 in amino acids: CASSPSVWEQYF. The CDR3 DNA reads as TGTGCCAGCAGTCCCTCCGTTTGGGAGCAGTACTTC.

In its sample, this clonotype was seen a few times. The V call is TRBV4-1, the J call TRBJ2-1; a possible D gene is TRBD2 (5 bases). The CDR3 sequence is 19 residues long. With 3 bases removed from V and 0 bases from J, the gap between germline ends came to 21 bases. The germline gives CDR1 MGHRA, CDR2 YSYEKL. In DNA form, the CDR3 reads TGCGCCAGCAGCCAGGCTCAGATCGGGGTCCTGGGCTCCTACAATGAGCAGTTCTTC. Protein: CASSQAQIGVLGSYNEQFF.

As regards this clonotype: This may be a read error, as it is one base from a much larger clone. The V gene is TRBV4-2, the J gene TRBJ1-1, with D perhaps TRBD1 (5 bases). The CDR3 is 15 amino acids. CDR1 is LGHNA, CDR2 YNFKEQ, per germline. The CDR3 loop reads CASSQVAGLNTEALF. The CDR3 bases are TGTGCCAGCAGCCAAGTTGCGGGGCTGAACACTGAAGCTCTCTTT.

This clonotype occurred many times. The chain carries TRBV4-3 and TRBJ1-5; 9 bases align to TRBD1. V trimming: 0 bases; J trimming: 5 bases; junction bases outside the gene matches: 5. CDR3 length: 16 amino acids. Per the germline V gene, CDR1 is LGHNA and CDR2 is YSLEER. The CDR3 nucleotides read TGCGCCAGCAGCCAAGATGCGACAGGGGGTGATCAGCCCCAGCATTTT. Amino acid sequence: CASSQDATGGDQPQHF.

A remark on this clonotype: Possible read error: a much larger clone is one base away. The V call is TRBV6-5, the J call TRBJ2-1; 8 nucleotides agree with TRBD2. Germline-derived CDR1 and CDR2 are MNHEY and SVGAGI. Trimming at V came to 3 bases and at J to 2 bases, leaving 6 bases not matched to a gene. The CDR3 length is 16 residues. In DNA form, the CDR3 reads TGTGCCAGCAGTTATTCGGCGGGGGGAGCCTACAATGAGCAGTTCTTC. Translated: CASSYSAGGAYNEQFF.

This clonotype has ten or more counts. The V and J genes are TRBV6-5 and TRBJ2-5; TRBD1 might be the D (6 bases). Germline V gene lookup returns CDR1 MNHEY and CDR2 SVGAGI. This CDR3 region has 13 residues. V gave up 0 bases and J gave up 7 bases, with 9 bases separating them. The CDR3 loop is CASSYSVQGTQYF. DNA for the CDR3: TGTGCCAGCAGTTACTCCGTACAGGGGACCCAGTACTTC.